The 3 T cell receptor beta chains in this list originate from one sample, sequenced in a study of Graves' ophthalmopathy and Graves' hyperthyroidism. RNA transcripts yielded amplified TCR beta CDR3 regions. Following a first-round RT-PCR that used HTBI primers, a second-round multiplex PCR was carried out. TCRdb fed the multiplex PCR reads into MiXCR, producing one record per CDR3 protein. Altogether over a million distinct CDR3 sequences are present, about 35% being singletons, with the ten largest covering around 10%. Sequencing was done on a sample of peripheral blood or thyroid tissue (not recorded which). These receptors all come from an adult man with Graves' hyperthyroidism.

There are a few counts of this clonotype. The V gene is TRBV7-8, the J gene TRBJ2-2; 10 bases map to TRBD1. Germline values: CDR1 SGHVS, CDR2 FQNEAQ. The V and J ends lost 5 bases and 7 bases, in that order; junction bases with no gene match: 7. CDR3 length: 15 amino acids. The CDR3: CASSRDRGRNGELFF. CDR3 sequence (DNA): TGTGCCAGCAGCCGAGACAGGGGGCGGAACGGGGAGCTGTTTTTT.

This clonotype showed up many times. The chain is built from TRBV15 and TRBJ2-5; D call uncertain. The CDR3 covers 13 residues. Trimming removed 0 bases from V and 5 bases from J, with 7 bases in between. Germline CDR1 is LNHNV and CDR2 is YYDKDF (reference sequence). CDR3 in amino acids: CATSRDLRETQYF. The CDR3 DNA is TGTGCCACCAGCAGAGATCTAAGGGAGACCCAGTACTTC.

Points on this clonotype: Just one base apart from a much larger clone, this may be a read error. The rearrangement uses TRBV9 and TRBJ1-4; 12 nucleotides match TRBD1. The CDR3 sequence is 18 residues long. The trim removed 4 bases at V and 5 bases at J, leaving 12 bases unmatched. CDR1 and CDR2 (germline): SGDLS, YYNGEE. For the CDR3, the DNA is TGTGCCAGCAGCCCGACCGGGACAGGGGGCCGCGTCAATGAAAAACTGTTTTTT. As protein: CASSPTGTGGRVNEKLFF.